This T cell receptor (beta chain) emerged from a study of T cell responses to AZD1222 COVID-19 vaccine (dated by TCRdb to 2020 to 2023). Looking at the study overall: AZD1222 recipients with second doses at about 4 weeks or about 12 weeks were pooled, because spike-specific TCR depth and breadth did not differ between schedules. TCR sequencing covered approximately 230 trial participants: 200 to 220 given two doses of AZD1222 and around 25 given two doses of MenACWY control vaccine. Trial participants were enrolled by age into 18-55, 56-69 and 70-plus year subgroups, with approximately 150, 30 and 60 TCR-sequenced participants respectively. Study-wide findings and limitations: After two AZD1222 doses, both the breadth and the depth of spike-specific TCRs were significantly higher than at day 0 and than in MenACWY recipients. Conclusions about previously exposed vaccinees are limited, since just five or six AZD1222 recipients were seropositive for SARS-CoV-2 at baseline. Reportedly, almost half of the unique spike-specific TCRs recognized epitopes lying outside the regions that are mutated in the B.1.351 and B.1.1.7 variants. Because no day 14 peak-response samples were available, repertoires were characterized only after the peak T cell response. Vaccine-associated CD4 TCRs spanned the whole spike protein, with dominant responses in regions 160-218 and 743-854. Most participants were white British and females outnumbered males, and the authors suggested that clonal diversity may have been underestimated. The 56-69-year group was small, and its depth increase did not reach significance, likely because of low power.

Comments on this clone: Its binding antigen is unknown. No qualities accompany the bases; no much larger clone lies one base away.

The CDR3 regions of human TCRbeta chains were subjected to immunosequencing. The authors' analysis ran thus. TCRs in the repertoires were compared against a reference library of SARS-CoV-2-specific TCRs that had been generated with the MIRA antigen-specificity platform. Breadth was defined as the fraction of unique TCRs that were SARS-CoV-2-associated, and depth was defined as the fraction of total T cells that were SARS-CoV-2-associated. Using the MIRA data, each spike-specific TCR was assigned both to the spike region to which the TCR was reactive and to a CD4 or CD8 class. Log10-transformed breadth and depth values were compared by one-way ANOVA with Sidak's multiple comparisons tests. TCRdb carries this immuneACCESS record with in-frame sequences only. Its versions omit some clonotypes, under half of them owing to an unresolved V gene in the studies checked, with the rest unexplained. The D gene and trimming were derived from the DNA, and the V and J assignments and clone size from that table. The sample table holds around 110,000 clones, of which 85% to 95% were seen once. The ten largest clonotypes hold 2.5% to 3% of the sample.

The CDR3 sequence holds 14 residues, the cysteine and phenylalanine included. Only CDR3 DNA is held: 42 bases, read in frame from base 1. CDR1 and CDR2 were assigned from the germline V gene as SNHLY and FYNNEI. Relative to germline, V is 6 bases shorter and J is 1 base shorter, with 12 bases between their ends. What the time point label conveys for this sample: baseline before first vaccination. Vaccinee samples were obtained from the UK trials COV001 and COV002, which included a single-blind randomized controlled phase 2/3 trial of AZD1222 (ChAdOx1 nCoV-19) in healthy adults. For TCRbeta chain sequencing, PBMC samples from trial participants were taken at day 0 and at day 28 after the second dose.

Sample: peripheral blood, taken on day 0 of AZD1222 vaccination. The chain links TRBV2 with TRBJ2-5, with a weak D call of TRBD2 (6 bases match). The TCR sequence derives from an adult in good health. The nucleotide sequence is TGTGCCAGCAGACTAGGAGGGGCCCAAGAGACCCAGTACTTC. Its amino acids are CASRLGGAQETQYF.